The subject of this entry is one T cell receptor (beta chain). The target antigen is unknown. The data were taken from a study of CD8 T cells in ankylosing spondylitis. CDR1 is SGHNT and CDR2 is YYREEE in the germline V gene (reference sequence). This CDR3 comprises 14 residues. The V end was cut by 4 bases, the J end by 6 bases, with 16 bases between. Study results and limitations: Before this, some motif variants had been reported in reactive arthritis synovial fluid and blood. Within matched ankylosing spondylitis synovial fluid, disease-linked clones were reportedly significantly enriched. What appeared characteristic of ankylosing spondylitis blood was a TCR beta motif of under 10 highly homologous variants.

Preparation of TCR beta libraries was done by quantitative 5'-RACE with molecular barcodes. MiXCR was run by TCRdb on the 5' RACE reads, yielding one entry per CDR3 protein. The sample includes hundreds of thousands of distinct CDR3 sequences, approximately 10% of them seen just once. The specimen was blood, either unsorted or a sorted T cell fraction (not recorded which). This TCR derives from a male donor with ankylosing spondylitis. The chain joins TRBV5-4 to TRBJ1-1, with D perhaps TRBD1 (5 bases). DNA of the CDR3: TGTGCCAGCAGCCCCCGGGGGGGGGAGCCTGAAGCTTTCTTT. This gives the protein CASSPRGGEPEAFF.